Each of the 26 T cell receptor beta chains below was sequenced from the same sample in a study of T cells in Graves' hyperthyroidism and ophthalmopathy. RNA transcripts yielded amplified TCR beta CDR3 regions. HTBI primers drove first-round RT-PCR of the TCR CDR3. A single record per CDR3 protein comes from TCRdb applying MiXCR to the multiplex PCR reads. The data hold just over 550,000 distinct CDR3 sequences, with 35% to 55% observed a single time. Sequencing was done on a sample of peripheral blood or thyroid tissue (not recorded which). The receptors come from a woman aged 18-29 years with Graves' hyperthyroidism.

This clonotype has a count of ten or more. CDR3 nucleotide sequence: TGTGCCAGCAGGCCCGGGACTAACTACGAGCAGTACTTC. Its translation is CASRPGTNYEQYF. The genes are TRBV2 and TRBJ2-7; 7 bases are shared with TRBD2. CDR1 SNHLY and CDR2 FYNNEI come from the germline V gene. The V segment lost 6 bases and the J segment 3 bases; nucleotides outside the gene matches: 5. The CDR3 runs 13 residues.

Only one count was recorded for this clonotype. The genes are TRBV25-1 and TRBJ1-1; no clear D. Germline V lookup: CDR1 MGHDK, CDR2 SYGVNS. The CDR3 contains 18 residues. V lost 6 bases, J lost 2 bases, and 25 bases lay in between. DNA of the CDR3: TGTGCCAGCAGACCGACTTTCGGCGTGGGCAGGCTAAACACTGAAGCTTTCTTT. This translates into CASRPTFGVGRLNTEAFF.

The sample holds many counts of this clonotype. The chain carries TRBV24-1 and TRBJ1-2; D uncertain. Germline V gives CDR1 KGHDR, CDR2 SFDVKD. V was trimmed by 3 bases and J by 1 base, leaving 8 bases between them. CDR3 length: 14 amino acids. The CDR3 DNA is TGTGCCACCAGTGATCCACAAAATAACTATGGCTACACCTTC. Its protein is CATSDPQNNYGYTF.

V usage is TRBV5-1 and J usage is TRBJ2-5, with D possibly TRBD1 on 5 matching bases. The V end lost 0 bases, the J end lost 12 bases, and 9 bases lay between the germline ends. CDR1 SGHRS and CDR2 YFSETQ come from the germline V gene. CDR3 length: 11 residues. The CDR3: CASSLEGIEYF. Written as DNA, the CDR3 is TGCGCCAGCAGCTTGGAGGGGATTGAGTACTTC.

The chain couples TRBV7-9 to TRBJ1-5, with TRBD1 matching over 12 bases. Per germline, CDR1 SEHNR and CDR2 FQNEAQ (reference sequence). V was clipped by 0 bases and J by 6 bases; unmatched bases: 3. The CDR3 is 16 residues long. DNA of the CDR3: TGTGCCAGCAGCTTAGCGGGACAGGGGGCTGGTCAGCCCCAGCATTTT. Translation: CASSLAGQGAGQPQHF.

This chain links TRBV29-1 with TRBJ2-5; 7 bases align to TRBD2. Per germline, CDR1 SQVTM and CDR2 ANQGSEA. The CDR3 has 14 amino acids. Trimming removed 7 bases from V and 4 bases from J; junction bases left unmatched: 12. Here the CDR3 DNA reads TGCAGCGCCGCAACAGGACTAGGACCAGAGACCCAGTACTTC. Its protein product is CSAATGLGPETQYF.

The V gene is TRBV20-1, the J gene TRBJ1-1; D call uncertain. Germline lookup yields CDR1 DFQATT and CDR2 SNEGSKA (reference sequence). V was trimmed by 5 bases and J by 5 bases, leaving 15 bases between them. This CDR3 is 13 amino acids long. CDR3 nucleotides: TGCAGTGCTCGCCACGACCCGGGGACTGAAGCTTTCTTT. Translating gives CSARHDPGTEAFF.

The chain links TRBV2 to TRBJ1-4, with TRBD1 matching 7 bases. The CDR3 is 17 residues long. Germline values: CDR1 SNHLY, CDR2 FYNNEI. V lost 3 bases, J lost 0 bases, and 7 bases stayed unmatched. The CDR3 DNA is TGTGCCAGCAGTGACCAGGGGGTGTTCGCAACTAATGAAAAACTGTTTTTT. It encodes CASSDQGVFATNEKLFF. Based on the CDR3 plus reference TRBV2 and TRBJ1-4, the full variable domain is EPEVTQTPSHQVTQMGQEVILRCVPISNHLYFYWYRQILGQKVEFLVSFYNNEISEKSEIFDDQFSVERPDGSNFTLKIRSTKLEDSAMYFCASSDQGVFATNEKLFFGSGTQLSVL.

This clonotype was seen a few times. CDR3 nucleotide sequence: TGTGCCAGTAGTATAGTCGGCAACACCGGGGAGCTGTTTTTT. Translation gives CASSIVGNTGELFF. J is TRBJ2-2 and V is TRBV19; D is unresolved. Germline V gene lookup returns CDR1 LNHDA and CDR2 SQIVND (reference sequence). This CDR3 comprises 14 residues. Trimming shortened V by 1 base and J by 2 bases, and 5 bases separated the two germline ends.

A note on this clonotype: A much larger clone differs by one base, so this may be a read error. This chain connects TRBV19 to TRBJ2-5; 7 bases fit TRBD2. This CDR3 spans 14 amino acids. Per germline, CDR1 LNHDA and CDR2 SQIVND (reference sequence). CDR3 DNA: TGTGCCAGTAGTGTCAGCGGGGCTCAAGGGACCCAGTACTTC. It specifies CASSVSGAQGTQYF.

This clonotype was detected many times. The genes are TRBV2 and TRBJ2-7; no clear D. V lost 7 bases and J lost 2, with 15 bases in between. There are 14 residues in the CDR3. The germline V gene encodes CDR1 SNHLY and CDR2 FYNNEI. The CDR3 loop reads CASKPVFAAYEQYF. CDR3 coding DNA: TGTGCCAGCAAACCCGTCTTTGCGGCCTACGAGCAGTACTTC. The full variable domain, with the rest looked up from reference TRBV2 and TRBJ2-7, is EPEVTQTPSHQVTQMGQEVILRCVPISNHLYFYWYRQILGQKVEFLVSFYNNEISEKSEIFDDQFSVERPDGSNFTLKIRSTKLEDSAMYFCASKPVFAAYEQYFGPGTRLTVT.

The rearrangement links TRBV2 to TRBJ1-5, with 7 bases that match TRBD1. Germline CDR1 reads SNHLY; CDR2 reads FYNNEI. After removal of 4 bases from V and 0 bases from J, the junction contained 6 bases not matched to a gene. CDR3 length: 16 amino acids. CDR3 amino acids: CASSAPGGGSNQPQHF. The CDR3 nucleotides are TGTGCCAGCAGTGCTCCAGGGGGAGGTAGCAATCAGCCCCAGCATTTT.

This clonotype appeared once. The chain employs TRBV13 and TRBJ2-5; D is uncertain. Deletions cut 2 bases from V and 1 base from J, with 14 bases between. The length of the CDR3 is 16 residues. Germline loops: CDR1 PRHDT, CDR2 FYEKMQ (reference sequence). The CDR3 region is CASSLRPPILQETQYF. Written as DNA, the CDR3 is TGTGCCAGCAGCTTAAGGCCCCCGATTCTCCAAGAGACCCAGTACTTC.

This clonotype was seen at least ten times. The chain combines TRBV10-3 with TRBJ1-1; D is undetermined. The CDR3 extends over 12 amino acids. Looked up from germline, CDR1 is ENHRY and CDR2 is SYGVKD. The ends were cut back, 6 bases at V and 2 bases at J, with 7 bases in the middle. CDR3 residues: CAIRPQNTEAFF. The CDR3 nucleotides read TGTGCCATCAGACCCCAAAACACTGAAGCTTTCTTT.

This clonotype appeared a few times. The rearrangement uses TRBV6-5 and TRBJ1-1; tentative D call: TRBD1 (5 bases). Germline-derived CDR1 and CDR2 are MNHEY and SVGAGI. V was cut by 6 bases and J by 0 bases, with 11 bases left in between. This CDR3 has 14 residues. For the CDR3, the DNA is TGTGCCAGCAGAACCGGACAATTGAACACTGAAGCTTTCTTT. Its protein product is CASRTGQLNTEAFF.

The DNA of the CDR3 is TGTGCCAGCAGCGATACAGGGAACGGTAATCAGCCCCAGCATTTT. Its protein is CASSDTGNGNQPQHF. This rearrangement joins TRBV9 to TRBJ1-5, with D possibly TRBD1 on 6 matching bases. The CDR3 runs to 15 residues. Germline V gives CDR1 SGDLS, CDR2 YYNGEE. The V gene lost 3 bases and the J gene lost 4 bases, with 14 bases spanning the gap.

V is TRBV12-3 or TRBV12-4 and J is TRBJ1-2; D is unclear. CDR3 length: 13 amino acids. For the CDR3, the DNA is TGTGCTAGTGGTTTGGTACTTGGAGATGGCTACACCTTC. Protein product: CASGLVLGDGYTF.

This clonotype was recorded a few times. Compared with germline, one end of the junction differs, possibly owing to a read error. The chain couples TRBV9 to TRBJ1-4; a possible D gene is TRBD1 (6 bases). Per the germline V gene, CDR1 is SGDLS and CDR2 is YYNGEE. There are 14 residues in the CDR3. The CDR3 DNA is TGTGCCAGCAGCCGGGACATAACTTATGAAAAACTGTTTTTT. Its translation is CASSRDITYEKLFF.

The J gene is TRBJ2-5, the V gene TRBV7-9, with a possible D match to TRBD2 (5 bases). CDR3 length: 14 amino acids. The V and J ends lost 5 bases and 1 base respectively, with 11 bases between them. Germline assignment: CDR1 SEHNR and CDR2 FQNEAQ (reference sequence). The CDR3 here is CASSQRSGQETQYF. In DNA form, the CDR3 reads TGTGCCAGCAGCCAAAGAAGCGGCCAAGAGACCCAGTACTTC.

The rearrangement uses TRBV19 and TRBJ2-7, with unresolved D. Germline values: CDR1 LNHDA, CDR2 SQIVND (reference sequence). This CDR3 has 14 residues. Trimming pared 2 bases from V and 1 base from J, leaving 9 bases between. CDR3 in amino acids: CASSIRGRSYEQYF. The CDR3 DNA follows: TGTGCCAGTAGTATAAGAGGCAGGTCCTACGAGCAGTACTTC.

This chain links TRBV25-1 with TRBJ2-2; D gene ambiguous. There are 14 residues in the CDR3. Germline V gene lookup returns CDR1 MGHDK and CDR2 SYGVNS. CDR3 protein: CARVSRKNTGELFF. CDR3 sequence (DNA): TGTGCTAGAGTGTCCAGGAAGAACACCGGGGAGCTGTTTTTT.

Ten or more counts support this clonotype. The genes are TRBV7-2 and TRBJ1-6; D is unclear. CDR3 length equals 12 residues. Germline CDR1 reads SGHTA; CDR2 reads FQGNSA. V was trimmed by 6 bases and J by 8 bases, leaving 8 bases between them. The CDR3: CASRYEDSPLHF. The CDR3 region has the DNA TGTGCCAGCAGATATGAGGATTCACCCCTCCACTTT.

V is TRBV25-1 and J is TRBJ2-7; no clear D. The CDR3 covers 14 residues. V dropped 1 base and J dropped 2 bases, with 9 bases sitting between them. Germline V gives CDR1 MGHDK, CDR2 SYGVNS. DNA for the CDR3: TGTGCCAGCAGTGAATTTACTCGGGCCTACGAGCAGTACTTC. The encoded protein is CASSEFTRAYEQYF.

The chain carries TRBV29-1 and TRBJ1-6, with TRBD1 identical over 7 bases. The CDR3 has 16 residues. Per the germline V gene, CDR1 is SQVTM and CDR2 is ANQGSEA. CDR3: CSVSTSTGIVNSPLHF. Written as DNA, the CDR3 is TGCAGTGTGTCCACCTCGACAGGGATTGTAAATTCACCCCTCCACTTT.

This clonotype was recorded a few times. This chain connects TRBV7-2 to TRBJ1-2; TRBD1 matches 12 bases. Germline CDR1 SGHTA, CDR2 FQGNSA. Trimming at V came to 9 bases and at J to 8 bases, leaving 7 bases not matched to a gene. The CDR3 spans 13 residues. The CDR3 DNA follows: TGTGCCAGTAGTCCGGGACAGGGGGCCGGCTACACCTTC. Protein product: CASSPGQGAGYTF.

The V gene is TRBV14, the J gene TRBJ2-7; D might be TRBD2 (6 bases). CDR1 and CDR2 (germline): SGHDN, FVKESK. Trimming shortened V by 5 bases and J by 3 bases, and 17 bases separated the two germline ends. The CDR3 extends over 15 amino acids. The CDR3, as DNA: TGTGCCAGCAGCTCCCTAACTCGCGGGAACTACGAGCAGTACTTC. This codes for CASSSLTRGNYEQYF. The full variable domain, with the rest looked up from reference TRBV14 and TRBJ2-7, is EAGVTQFPSHSVIEKGQTVTLRCDPISGHDNLYWYRRVMGKEIKFLLHFVKESKQDESGMPNNRFLAERTGGTYSTLKVQPAELEDSGVYFCASSSLTRGNYEQYFGPGTRLTVT.